The source of this TCR beta chain is a study of T cell changes during pregnancy in multiple sclerosis. From germline, CDR1 is SGHRS and CDR2 YFSETQ. V was clipped by 0 bases and J by 2 bases, with 9 bases between them. This CDR3 comprises 15 residues. Clones were sequenced by immunoSEQ multiplex PCR, and TCRdb holds only the in-frame ones, with some missing. The sample shows around 49,000 clones, over 90% of them seen only once. This receptor was identified in a female donor with multiple sclerosis, enrolled in a pregnancy study. Sequenced here: CD8+ T cells from peripheral blood mononuclear cells, sampled in the first trimester of pregnancy. The chain recombines TRBV5-1 with TRBJ1-5; tentatively, D is TRBD1 (5 bases). CDR3 sequence: CASSLEGRGNQPQHF. In DNA, the CDR3 is TGCGCCAGCAGCTTGGAAGGCAGGGGCAATCAGCCCCAGCATTTT.